These 30 T cell receptor beta chains came from one sample sequenced in a study of blood T cell repertoires in COVID-19. The repertoire was sequenced with immunoSEQ multiplex PCR; TCRdb's copy has only in-frame clones and lacks some. The sample carries some 100,000 clones, roughly 86% recorded once. The sample taken for sequencing was peripheral blood. These receptors came from a woman aged 25-40 years with acute or convalescent COVID-19.

The chain is built from TRBV4-1 and TRBJ1-2; 8 bases align to TRBD1. The CDR3 has 16 amino acids. V lost 1 base and J lost 4; bases outside the gene matches: 8. The germline V gene encodes CDR1 MGHRA and CDR2 YSYEKL. The CDR3 nucleotides are TGCGCCAGCAGCCAAGGGGCGACAGGGGCTGCCTATGGCTACACCTTC. Its translation: CASSQGATGAAYGYTF.

This clone has only a few counts. The V call is TRBV4-1, the J call TRBJ2-3, with D tentatively TRBD2 (6 bases). The CDR3 loop spans 16 amino acids. V lost 1 base and J 2 bases, leaving 13 bases between the germline ends. Looked up from germline, CDR1 is MGHRA and CDR2 is YSYEKL. Written as DNA, the CDR3 is TGCGCCAGCAGCCAAGGGGCTAGCGTATACACAGATACGCAGTATTTT. This codes for CASSQGASVYTDTQYF.

V and J are TRBV3-1 (or the pseudogene TRBV3-2) and TRBJ2-1; D perhaps matches TRBD2 (5 bases). Trimming pared 2 bases from V and 12 bases from J, leaving 17 bases between. From germline, CDR1 is LGHDT and CDR2 YNNKEL (reference sequence). This CDR3 contains 14 residues. In DNA form, the CDR3 reads TGTGCCAGCAGCCAAACCCCGGACTCGCTGTCGCAGTTCTTC. As protein: CASSQTPDSLSQFF.

This chain uses TRBV28 with TRBJ1-2, with unresolved D. Trimming cost V 3 bases and J 5 bases, with 10 bases left between them. The germline V gene has CDR1 MDHEN and CDR2 SYDVKM. The CDR3 contains 13 residues. The CDR3 sequence is CASSFHSIYGYTF. Written as DNA, the CDR3 is TGTGCCAGCAGTTTTCACAGCATATATGGCTACACCTTC.

The rearrangement joins TRBV6-5 to TRBJ1-2; tentatively, D is TRBD1 (6 bases). This CDR3 is built from 13 residues. Germline CDR1 is MNHEY and CDR2 is SVGAGI. Trimming pared 7 bases from V and 8 bases from J, leaving 17 bases between. The CDR3 region has the DNA TGTGCCAGCACTTTAACGATTGGGACAGGCTACACCTTC. As protein: CASTLTIGTGYTF.

The chain has TRBV5-1 and TRBJ1-1, with D possibly being TRBD1 (6 bases). Trimming took 1 base from V and 6 from J, leaving 10 bases between them. This CDR3 spans 13 amino acids. The V gene's germline CDR1 is SGHRS and CDR2 YFSETQ. CDR3 in amino acids: CASSLLGGAEAFF. For the CDR3, the DNA is TGCGCCAGCAGCTTGCTAGGGGGGGCTGAAGCTTTCTTT.

The chain has TRBV7-9 and TRBJ2-7; the match to TRBD1 covers 10 bases. V trimming: 4 bases; J trimming: 4 bases; junction bases outside the gene matches: 7. There are 15 residues in the CDR3. Germline CDR1 and CDR2: SEHNR and FQNEAQ (reference sequence). The CDR3 bases are TGTGCCAGCAGCTCATACGGACAGGGGGTGTACGAGCAGTACTTC. The encoded protein is CASSSYGQGVYEQYF.

The chain is built from TRBV4-2 and TRBJ1-2; weak D call: TRBD1 (6 bases). Trimming shortened V by 1 base and J by 4 bases, and 19 bases separated the two germline ends. This CDR3 region has 17 residues. Germline V gives CDR1 LGHNA, CDR2 YNFKEQ. The CDR3 DNA follows: TGTGCCAGCAGCCAAGGACTCCCTACAGGGCGGATCTATGGCTACACCTTC. Its translation: CASSQGLPTGRIYGYTF.

The J gene is TRBJ1-6, the V gene TRBV13; 8 positions agree with TRBD1. J lost 3 bases, V lost 5 bases, and 9 bases had no gene match. The CDR3 spans 17 residues. Germline CDR1 reads PRHDT; CDR2 reads FYEKMQ (reference sequence). The CDR3 sequence: CASSIRQGSNYNSPLHF. The CDR3 DNA sequence: TGTGCCAGCAGCATCCGACAGGGGTCAAACTATAATTCACCCCTCCACTTT.

J is TRBJ2-7 and V is TRBV25-1, with 8 bases aligning to TRBD1. V was clipped by 8 bases and J by 1 base; unmatched bases: 10. The CDR3 contains 15 residues. Germline values: CDR1 MGHDK, CDR2 SYGVNS. This CDR3 is CASLGQGATSYEQYF. The CDR3 DNA reads as TGTGCCAGCTTAGGACAGGGCGCCACTTCCTACGAGCAGTACTTC.

This clone was seen a single time. V usage is TRBV2 and J usage is TRBJ2-7, with a tentative D call TRBD2 (5 bases). The germline V and J ends were trimmed by 7 bases and 0 bases, with 13 bases remaining between them. The V gene's germline CDR1 is SNHLY and CDR2 FYNNEI. The CDR3 is made up of 14 amino acids. Here the CDR3 reads CASTLRESSYEQYF. As DNA, the CDR3 is TGTGCCAGCACCCTCCGGGAAAGCTCCTACGAGCAGTACTTC.

The chain uses TRBV5-4 and TRBJ1-5, with TRBD1 matching over 8 bases. The V gene's germline CDR1 is SGHNT and CDR2 YYREEE (reference sequence). The CDR3 loop spans 13 amino acids. V lost 2 bases to trimming and J lost 9 bases; unmatched junction nucleotides: 4. This chain's CDR3 is CASSFGQGGPQHF. The DNA for the CDR3 is TGTGCCAGCAGCTTTGGACAGGGTGGGCCCCAGCATTTT.

The gene calls are TRBV27 and TRBJ1-1; maybe TRBD1 (5 bases). Germline loops: CDR1 MNHEY, CDR2 SMNVEV (reference sequence). Trimming stripped 5 bases from V and 4 bases from J, with 8 bases between. The CDR3 is made up of 12 amino acids. This CDR3 is CASSNQGTEAFF. DNA for the CDR3: TGTGCCAGCAGTAACCAGGGCACTGAAGCTTTCTTT.

This chain joins TRBV9 and TRBJ1-5; 7 positions agree with TRBD1. The V gene end was trimmed by 3 bases and the J gene end by 0 bases; junction bases not matched to a gene: 6. Germline V gene data show CDR1 as SGDLS and CDR2 as YYNGEE. The CDR3 is 16 residues long. CDR3: CASSGAQGNSNQPQHF. In DNA, the CDR3 is TGTGCCAGCAGCGGAGCACAGGGGAATAGCAATCAGCCCCAGCATTTT.

This chain connects TRBV6-5 to TRBJ1-5; D perhaps matches TRBD1 (5 bases). From germline, CDR1 is MNHEY and CDR2 SVGAGI. This CDR3 has 14 residues. The V gene lost 7 bases and the J gene lost 0 bases, with 10 bases spanning the gap. The CDR3 sequence: CASKPGDSNQPQHF. The CDR3 region has the DNA TGTGCCAGCAAGCCGGGGGATAGCAATCAGCCCCAGCATTTT.

The chain links TRBV5-1 to TRBJ1-1; D is unclear. With 2 bases removed from V and 5 bases from J, the gap between germline ends came to 7 bases. The CDR3 covers 12 residues. CDR1 SGHRS and CDR2 YFSETQ come from the germline V gene. The CDR3 reads CASSFGETEAFF. The CDR3 coding sequence is TGCGCCAGCAGCTTCGGGGAAACTGAAGCTTTCTTT.

This sequence joins TRBV5-8 and TRBJ1-5, with D hard to call. This CDR3 contains 13 residues. V lost 4 bases, J lost 4 bases, and 9 bases lay in between. Germline V CDR1 and CDR2: SGHTS, YDEGEE. The CDR3 is CASSLPLNQPQHF. The CDR3 region has the DNA TGTGCCAGCAGCCTCCCTTTGAATCAGCCCCAGCATTTT.

The chain carries TRBV13 and TRBJ1-1; D uncertain. This CDR3 contains 14 residues. The V end was cut by 6 bases, the J end by 4 bases, with 15 bases between. Per germline, CDR1 PRHDT and CDR2 FYEKMQ (reference sequence). The CDR3 is CASSFPLAGTEAFF. The CDR3, as DNA: TGTGCCAGCAGTTTCCCTTTGGCTGGCACTGAAGCTTTCTTT. Looking up the rest from reference TRBV13 and TRBJ1-1 gives the full variable domain: AAGVIQSPRHLIKEKRETATLKCYPIPRHDTVYWYQQGPGQDPQFLISFYEKMQSDKGSIPDRFSAQQFSDYHSELNMSSLELGDSALYFCASSFPLAGTEAFFGQGTRLTVV.

The genes are TRBV24-1 and TRBJ1-2, with 8 bases identical to TRBD1. CDR1 KGHDR and CDR2 SFDVKD come from the germline V gene. CDR3 size: 14 residues. Trimming took 3 bases from V and 8 from J; bases not matched to a gene: 7. CDR3 bases: TGTGCCACCAGTGATGAGCAGGGGGCGGGAGGCTACACCTTC. It translates to CATSDEQGAGGYTF.

The V call is TRBV21-1, the J call TRBJ1-2. TRBV21-1 is marked as a pseudogene. CDR3 length: 14 residues. The CDR3 sequence: CASLRRPFDGGYTF. DNA of the CDR3: TGTGCCAGCCTCCGGAGGCCTTTCGACGGGGGCTACACCTTC.

The chain joins TRBV4-2 to TRBJ2-2; D is unresolved. This CDR3 spans 16 amino acids. Trimming took off 2 bases at V and 1 base at J, with 11 bases between the two ends. Germline V gene data show CDR1 as LGHNA and CDR2 as YNFKEQ. The CDR3 nucleotides are TGTGCCAGCAGCCAAAATGGCAGAAAGAACACCGGGGAGCTGTTTTTT. Encoded protein: CASSQNGRKNTGELFF.

The V gene is TRBV2, the J gene TRBJ1-5; D gene unclear. V lost 7 bases to trimming and J lost 7 bases, with 14 bases between them. The length of the CDR3 is 13 residues. Germline CDR1 is SNHLY and CDR2 is FYNNEI. The CDR3 here is CASTEGRLQPQHF. The CDR3 DNA sequence: TGTGCCAGCACCGAGGGCCGGCTGCAGCCCCAGCATTTT.

The V gene is TRBV4-2, the J gene TRBJ1-2; D gene uncertain. The CDR3 loop spans 14 amino acids. V lost 4 bases to trimming and J lost 1 base, with 10 bases between them. Germline values: CDR1 LGHNA, CDR2 YNFKEQ. The CDR3 region has the DNA TGTGCCAGCAGCCCCCCAGGCCTTAACTATGGCTACACCTTC. Translating it yields CASSPPGLNYGYTF.

The V call is TRBV30, the J call TRBJ1-3; tentatively, D is TRBD1 (5 bases). The germline CDR1 and CDR2 sequences are GTSNPN and SVGIG (reference sequence). Trimming removed 3 bases from V and 1 base from J, with 10 bases in between. This CDR3 contains 14 residues. The CDR3 is CAWSVGGSGNTIYF. Written as DNA, the CDR3 is TGTGCCTGGAGCGTCGGGGGGTCTGGAAACACCATATATTTT.

This CDR3 reads CAWDRGLSGNTIYF. CDR3 DNA: TGTGCCTGGGACAGGGGGCTCTCTGGAAACACCATATATTTT. This chain connects TRBV30 to TRBJ1-3, with 10 bases lining up with TRBD1. V was clipped by 5 bases and J by 0 bases; unmatched bases: 1. CDR3 size: 14 residues. In germline, CDR1 is GTSNPN, CDR2 SVGIG (reference sequence).

The chain joins TRBV28 to TRBJ1-1; D uncertain. Trimming took off 8 bases at V and 1 base at J, with 8 bases between the two ends. Per the germline V gene, CDR1 is MDHEN and CDR2 is SYDVKM. CDR3 length equals 12 residues. The CDR3 loop is CASAVGNTEAFF. CDR3 nucleotide sequence: TGTGCCAGCGCGGTTGGGAACACTGAAGCTTTCTTT.

This clone was counted once. This chain joins TRBV3-1 (or the pseudogene TRBV3-2) and TRBJ1-3; 8 bases agree with TRBD1. The junction had 5 bases not matched to a gene; V was cut back by 4 bases and J by 9 bases. The CDR3 consists of 13 residues. CDR1 is LGHDT and CDR2 is YNNKEL in the germline V gene (reference sequence). Written as DNA, the CDR3 is TGTGCCAGCAGCCTTGGGACAGGAGGCACCATATATTTT. It codes for CASSLGTGGTIYF.

This chain connects TRBV14 to TRBJ2-2; 10 nucleotides line up with TRBD2. Losses at the gene ends were 2 bases for V and 1 base for J; bases not matched to a gene: 1. Germline V lookup: CDR1 SGHDN, CDR2 FVKESK. There are 16 residues in the CDR3. The CDR3 bases are TGTGCCAGCAGCCAATCTAGCGGGGGGAACACCGGGGAGCTGTTTTTT. It is translated as CASSQSSGGNTGELFF.

This clone has just a few counts. J is TRBJ1-3 and V is TRBV30; 7 nucleotides agree with TRBD1. The CDR3 contains 18 residues. Per the germline V gene, CDR1 is GTSNPN and CDR2 is SVGIG (reference sequence). Germline trimming cut 2 bases from V and 0 bases from J; bases unmatched to any gene: 13. CDR3 DNA: TGTGCCTGGAGTAGTAAAACAGGGGTCCCTAGCTCTGGAAACACCATATATTTT. This codes for CAWSSKTGVPSSGNTIYF.

The V gene is TRBV5-6, the J gene TRBJ1-5; D uncertain. The V end lost 4 bases, the J end lost 4 bases, and 15 bases lay between the germline ends. This CDR3 contains 15 residues. CDR1 SGHDT and CDR2 YYEEEE come from the germline V gene. In DNA, the CDR3 is TGTGCCAGCAGCCTAGGACCGGGAGGGAATCAGCCCCAGCATTTT. As protein: CASSLGPGGNQPQHF.